These 10 T cell receptor beta chains originate from one sample sequenced in a study of beta chain features in type 1 diabetes (dated by TCRdb to about 2018). The receptor library was made with the immunoSEQ multiplex PCR assay. The entire isolated RNA was reverse transcribed using the High Capacity cDNA Reverse Transcription Kit, and thus expressed TCRB transcripts were sequenced. TCRdb carries this immuneACCESS record with in-frame sequences only. Its versions omit some clonotypes, under half of them owing to an unresolved V gene in the studies checked, with the rest unexplained. For this sample there are 250,000 to 350,000 clones; roughly 15% appear just once. The ten largest clones take up about 6.6% of the sample. What was sequenced was central memory CD4+ T cells from blood. These receptors all stem from a man under 40 in good health.

This clone was observed a few times. The CDR3, as DNA: TGTGCCAGCAGCTTAATGGCGAGGGATACGCAGTATTTT. This translates into CASSLMARDTQYF. The chain couples TRBV11-2 to TRBJ2-3; D remains ambiguous. Germline V CDR1 and CDR2: SGHAT, FQNNGV. Deletions cut 2 bases from V and 6 bases from J, with 9 bases between. This CDR3 has 13 residues.

V is TRBV7-2 and J is TRBJ2-4; maybe TRBD2 (5 bases). CDR3 length: 14 residues. Per germline, CDR1 SGHTA and CDR2 FQGNSA. With 5 bases removed from V and 6 bases from J, the gap between germline ends came to 14 bases. The CDR3 nucleotides are TGTGCCAGCAGCGCGGGCGAGAACGCAAACATTCAGTACTTC. As protein: CASSAGENANIQYF.

The gene calls are TRBV2 and TRBJ2-1; D gene unclear. Trimming left V 4 bases short and J 3 bases short, with 16 bases between. Germline-derived CDR1 and CDR2 are SNHLY and FYNNEI. This CDR3 comprises 16 residues. CDR3 coding DNA: TGTGCCAGCAGTGCGGCTCCCGACCACAGCTACAATGAGCAGTTCTTC. Encoded protein: CASSAAPDHSYNEQFF.

This clone was seen repeatedly, ten times or more. Other DNA sequences in this sample translate to the same CDR3. This rearrangement joins TRBV29-1 to TRBJ2-2, with D tentatively TRBD2 (5 bases). This CDR3 has 11 residues. The V and J ends lost 6 bases and 3 bases respectively, with 5 bases between them. Germline CDR1 reads SQVTM; CDR2 reads ANQGSEA. Here the CDR3 DNA reads TGCAGCGTCGGGGACACCGGGGAGCTGTTTTTT. Translating it yields CSVGDTGELFF.

This clone has more than one count but fewer than ten. This sequence joins TRBV11-3 and TRBJ1-3; tentative D call: TRBD1 (5 bases). The V end was cut by 5 bases, the J end by 7 bases, with 15 bases between. The CDR3 covers 14 residues. Germline CDR1 reads SGHNT; CDR2 reads YENEEA. The CDR3 loop is CASSQTGIGNTIYF. The DNA of the CDR3 is TGTGCCAGCAGCCAAACAGGAATCGGGAACACCATATATTTT.

This clone was observed a handful of times. The V and J genes are TRBV7-2 and TRBJ2-3; weak D call: TRBD2 (7 bases). Germline V gene sequence: CDR1 SGHTA, CDR2 FQGNSA. CDR3 length equals 14 residues. The germline V and J ends were trimmed by 4 bases and 2 bases, with 10 bases remaining between them. CDR3 protein: CASSSRGATDTQYF. The CDR3 nucleotides read TGTGCCAGCAGCTCCCGGGGGGCCACAGATACGCAGTATTTT.

This clone has only a few counts. V usage is TRBV4-1 and J usage is TRBJ2-7, with 7 bases that match TRBD2. V trimming: 1 base; J trimming: 6 bases; junction bases outside the gene matches: 12. Germline CDR1 MGHRA, CDR2 YSYEKL. This CDR3 comprises 16 residues. The CDR3 sequence is CASSQGRDYNGGEQYF. The CDR3 DNA is TGCGCCAGCAGCCAAGGGAGGGACTATAATGGTGGCGAGCAGTACTTC.

The chain combines TRBV14 with TRBJ2-5, with D perhaps TRBD1 (5 bases). V lost 1 base, J lost 4 bases, and 7 bases lay in between. CDR1 and CDR2 from the germline V gene are SGHDN and FVKESK. The CDR3 has 13 amino acids. This CDR3 is CASSQGQRETQYF. The CDR3 bases are TGTGCCAGCAGCCAAGGACAGAGAGAGACCCAGTACTTC.

Many counts were recorded for this clone. V usage is TRBV29-1 and J usage is TRBJ2-5; D is perhaps TRBD2 (5 bases). Trimming removed 3 bases from V and 6 bases from J, with 11 bases in between. Germline CDR1 is SQVTM and CDR2 is ANQGSEA. This CDR3 comprises 12 residues. Here the CDR3 DNA reads TGCAGCGTTGAGTCGGGGATCCAGACCCAGTACTTC. Translation gives CSVESGIQTQYF.

The chain links TRBV5-1 to TRBJ2-1, with 12 positions matching TRBD2. Germline V gene sequence: CDR1 SGHRS, CDR2 YFSETQ. With V trimmed by 4 bases and J by 6 bases, 2 bases remained unmatched. The CDR3 spans 14 residues. The CDR3 DNA follows: TGCGCCAGCAGCCCTAGCGGGGGGGGCAATGAGCAGTTCTTC. This translates into CASSPSGGGNEQFF.